These 13 T cell receptor beta chains originate from one sample sequenced in a study of neurological immune-mediated disorders. Documented time point: longitudinal time-point 3. TCRdb analysed the 5' RACE reads with MiXCR anew, one entry per CDR3 protein. The sample has 93,000 or so distinct CDR3 sequences; about a tenth are singletons. The sequenced material came from PBMCs. These receptors all stem from a female donor with HTLV-1-associated myelopathy (HAM/TSP).

A remark on this clonotype: A clone one base away is much larger, so this may be a read error. This rearrangement joins TRBV5-1 to TRBJ2-7; 7 nucleotides align to TRBD1. Unmatched junction bases numbered 4, after V lost 0 bases and J lost 10 bases. The CDR3 length is 12 residues. Germline CDR1 SGHRS, CDR2 YFSETQ. The CDR3 nucleotides are TGCGCCAGCAGCTTGGAAGGGGGCGATCAGTACTTC. This encodes CASSLEGGDQYF.

This clonotype was observed a few times. A much larger clone lies one base from this, so it may be a read error. V is TRBV10-2 and J is TRBJ2-7; TRBD1 matches at 7 bases. Germline CDR1 and CDR2: WSHSY and SAAADI. The CDR3 length is 14 residues. The CDR3 nucleotides are TGCGCCGGCAGTGCGACAGGGAAGATCTACGAGCAGTACTTC. This codes for CAGSATGKIYEQYF.

This clonotype was observed many times. The CDR3 nucleotides are TGCGCCAGCAGCTTACCTAGCGGGGGCACAGATACGCAGTATTTT. Its protein is CASSLPSGGTDTQYF. The V gene is TRBV5-1, the J gene TRBJ2-3; 9 nucleotides line up with TRBD2. V lost 2 bases and J lost 1; bases outside the gene matches: 2. Germline CDR1 SGHRS, CDR2 YFSETQ. The CDR3 covers 15 residues.

This clonotype showed up many times. The rearrangement uses TRBV5-1 and TRBJ2-3; tentatively, D is TRBD2 (5 bases). The CDR3 has 14 residues. The V and J ends lost 5 bases and 2 bases respectively, with 12 bases between them. Germline V gene data show CDR1 as SGHRS and CDR2 as YFSETQ. The DNA for the CDR3 is TGCGCCAGCAGGTCCGGACTTGCCACAGATACGCAGTATTTT. It is translated as CASRSGLATDTQYF.

This clonotype was detected ten times or more. The chain links TRBV5-1 to TRBJ2-2; possibly TRBD1 or TRBD2 for D (6 bases each). V gave up 0 bases and J gave up 6 bases, with 9 bases separating them. The length of the CDR3 is 14 residues. The germline V gene encodes CDR1 SGHRS and CDR2 YFSETQ. The chain's CDR3 is CASSLDREAGELFF. The CDR3, as DNA: TGCGCCAGCAGCTTGGACAGGGAGGCCGGGGAGCTGTTTTTT.

This clonotype was seen repeatedly, ten times or more. Here the CDR3 reads CSATLAGELTDTQYF. In nucleotides, the CDR3 is TGCAGTGCTACCCTAGCGGGGGAGCTCACAGATACGCAGTATTTT. V and J are TRBV20-1 and TRBJ2-3, with TRBD2 matching 10 bases. The CDR3 contains 15 residues. CDR1 and CDR2 from the germline V gene are DFQATT and SNEGSKA (reference sequence). J gave up 2 bases and V 4 bases, and 6 bases lay outside the gene matches.

This clonotype occurred many times. V usage is TRBV7-9 and J usage is TRBJ2-4; D is unresolved. Trimming removed 4 bases from V and 1 base from J, with 5 bases in between. Per the germline V gene, CDR1 is SEHNR and CDR2 is FQNEAQ (reference sequence). The CDR3 loop spans 13 amino acids. CDR3 nucleotide sequence: TGTGCCAGCAGCTCCCTGGCCAAAAACATTCAGTACTTC. Protein product: CASSSLAKNIQYF. The full variable domain, with the rest looked up from reference TRBV7-9 and TRBJ2-4, is DTGVSQNPRHKITKRGQNVTFRCDPISEHNRLYWYRQTLGQGPEFLTYFQNEAQLEKSRLLSDRFSAERPKGSFSTLEIQRTEQGDSAMYLCASSSLAKNIQYFGAGTRLSVL.

In its sample, this clonotype was seen many times. The CDR3 protein is CASSLNTRTAGELFF. In DNA form, the CDR3 reads TGTGCCAGCAGCCTCAACACTAGGACCGCCGGGGAGCTGTTTTTT. The rearrangement uses TRBV7-2 and TRBJ2-2, with D possibly TRBD2 on 5 matching bases. Germline lookup yields CDR1 SGHTA and CDR2 FQGNSA. CDR3 size: 15 residues. V was pared by 5 bases and J by 6 bases, with 16 bases between.

In this sample, this clonotype turned up many times. Germline and junction disagree at one end, which may indicate a read error. The rearrangement links TRBV15 to TRBJ2-5; D not certain. Germline V gene sequence: CDR1 LNHNV, CDR2 YYDKDF (reference sequence). This CDR3 contains 11 residues. Here the CDR3 DNA reads TGTGCTACCAGCAGAGAAGAGACCCAGTACTTC. This sequence encodes CATSREETQYF.

J is TRBJ2-7 and V is TRBV29-1, with 8 positions matching TRBD1. V shed 0 bases and J 2 bases; nucleotides not matched to a gene: 3. The germline V gene has CDR1 SQVTM and CDR2 ANQGSEA. CDR3 length: 14 residues. The CDR3 region has the DNA TGCAGCGTTGAAGATCCCAGGGGGCCCTACGAGCAGTACTTC. It translates to CSVEDPRGPYEQYF.

At least ten counts were recorded for this clonotype. V and J are TRBV14 and TRBJ2-1, with TRBD1 as a possible D gene (6 bases). V was clipped by 5 bases and J by 6 bases, with 17 bases between them. CDR1 SGHDN and CDR2 FVKESK come from the germline V gene. The CDR3 sequence is 15 residues long. The CDR3 bases are TGTGCCAGCAGCTGGAAAGGGGGTCTAAGCAATGAGCAGTTCTTC. Translating gives CASSWKGGLSNEQFF.

The chain joins TRBV5-1 to TRBJ2-6; D is unclear. Trimming took 4 bases from V and 4 from J, leaving 12 bases between them. The length of the CDR3 is 15 residues. Germline V gene lookup returns CDR1 SGHRS and CDR2 YFSETQ. As DNA, the CDR3 is TGCGCCAGCAGCATCACTCGGCTGGGGGCCAACGTCCTGACTTTC. Protein: CASSITRLGANVLTF.

This clonotype was counted many times. The chain combines TRBV28 with TRBJ2-7; D possibly matches TRBD1 or TRBD2 (5 bases each). V dropped 6 bases and J dropped 2 bases, with 14 bases sitting between them. Germline CDR1 is MDHEN and CDR2 is SYDVKM. The length of the CDR3 is 14 residues. CDR3 protein: CASSAGTLTYEQYF. The DNA of the CDR3 is TGTGCCAGCAGCGCCGGGACCCTGACCTACGAGCAGTACTTC.